Shown below are 22 T cell receptor beta chains from a single sample sequenced in a study of PD-L1 blockade in urothelial cancer. Profiling relied on immunoSEQ multiplex PCR, and the TCRdb table lists in-frame clones only, not all of them. The top ten hold 8% to 9.5% of the sample, which has about 88,000 clones, roughly 90% seen once. The specimen comprised PBMCs, sampled around atezolizumab (anti-PD-L1) treatment. The receptors stem from a man aged 55-75 years with urothelial cancer.

This clone was observed a handful of times. V gene TRBV5-6 combines with J gene TRBJ2-1; D is possibly TRBD2 (5 bases). The V gene lost 4 bases and the J gene lost 6 bases, with 17 bases spanning the gap. Germline values: CDR1 SGHDT, CDR2 YYEEEE. The CDR3 has 15 amino acids. Here the CDR3 reads CASSVAGALANEQFF. The CDR3 region has the DNA TGTGCCAGCAGCGTCGCGGGTGCCCTCGCCAATGAGCAGTTCTTC. The full variable domain, with the rest looked up from reference TRBV5-6 and TRBJ2-1, is DAGVTQSPTHLIKTRGQQVTLRCSPKSGHDTVSWYQQALGQGPQFIFQYYEEEERQRGNFPDRFSGHQFPNYSSELNVNALLLGDSALYLCASSVAGALANEQFFGPGTRLTVL.

The chain has TRBV7-2 and TRBJ2-7; 7 bases map to TRBD2. Trimming at V came to 1 base and at J to 6 bases, leaving 3 bases not matched to a gene. Germline loops: CDR1 SGHTA, CDR2 FQGNSA. This CDR3 spans 13 amino acids. CDR3 residues: CASSLEGGAEQYF. The CDR3 DNA reads as TGTGCCAGCAGCTTAGAGGGAGGGGCCGAGCAGTACTTC.

The chain recombines TRBV7-2 with TRBJ1-1, with no clear D. CDR1 and CDR2 (germline): SGHTA, FQGNSA. The CDR3 extends over 13 amino acids. V was trimmed by 5 bases and J by 4 bases, leaving 11 bases between them. Here the CDR3 reads CASSRRVRTEAFF. The CDR3 nucleotides read TGTGCCAGCAGCCGGAGGGTTCGCACTGAAGCTTTCTTT. The variable domain in full, with the rest retrieved from reference TRBV7-2 and TRBJ1-1, is GAGVSQSPSNKVTEKGKDVELRCDPISGHTALYWYRQSLGQGLEFLIYFQGNSAPDKSGLPSDRFSAERTGGSVSTLTIQRTQQEDSAVYLCASSRRVRTEAFFGQGTRLTVV.

The chain recombines TRBV6-5 with TRBJ2-5, with D unclear. Germline V CDR1 and CDR2: MNHEY, SVGAGI. The CDR3 extends over 14 amino acids. The V end was cut by 7 bases, the J end by 4 bases, with 16 bases between. The CDR3: CASTPPGLRETQYF. The CDR3 DNA follows: TGTGCCAGCACCCCACCGGGTCTGCGAGAGACCCAGTACTTC.

Here the CDR3 DNA reads TGTGCCAGCAGCTTGGATTGGTCTAGCGGGAGGGCAGACAATGAGCAGTTCTTC. It specifies CASSLDWSSGRADNEQFF. The chain is built from TRBV7-9 and TRBJ2-1; the match to TRBD2 covers 12 bases. The CDR3 consists of 18 residues. From germline, CDR1 is SEHNR and CDR2 FQNEAQ (reference sequence). The J segment lost 5 bases and the V segment lost 3 bases, leaving 11 bases of the junction unmatched.

The chain combines TRBV4-1 with TRBJ2-5; 8 bases line up with TRBD2. J gave up 1 base and V 1 base, and 5 bases lay outside the gene matches. There are 16 residues in the CDR3. Germline V lookup: CDR1 MGHRA, CDR2 YSYEKL. CDR3 DNA: TGCGCCAGCAGCCAAGGTGGCGGGAGGACCCAAGAGACCCAGTACTTC. Its protein product is CASSQGGGRTQETQYF.

This clone was found once. The chain carries TRBV5-1 and TRBJ1-6; 8 nucleotides agree with TRBD1. CDR1 and CDR2 (germline): SGHRS, YFSETQ. This CDR3 has 16 amino acids. V shed 3 bases, J shed 7 bases, and the junction held 9 bases outside the gene matches. The CDR3 loop reads CASSYSGQANNSPLHF. In nucleotides, the CDR3 is TGCGCCAGCAGCTATTCGGGACAGGCGAACAATTCACCCCTCCACTTT.

V usage is TRBV30 and J usage is TRBJ1-5; 7 nucleotides match TRBD1. V lost 1 base and J lost 4; bases outside the gene matches: 1. There are 13 residues in the CDR3. Germline-derived CDR1 and CDR2 are GTSNPN and SVGIG (reference sequence). The CDR3 DNA is TGTGCCTGGAGTGCGGGACAGAATCAGCCCCAGCATTTT. It codes for CAWSAGQNQPQHF.

The rearrangement links TRBV29-1 to TRBJ2-3; TRBD2 aligns across 8 bases. CDR3 length equals 14 residues. Per germline, CDR1 SQVTM and CDR2 ANQGSEA. V was clipped by 7 bases and J by 4 bases; unmatched bases: 10. CDR3 DNA sequence: TGCAGCGCCACCGGGAGCGGGAGCCCAGATACGCAGTATTTT. Amino acids: CSATGSGSPDTQYF.

The chain combines TRBV5-6 with TRBJ2-1; 10 bases are a match to TRBD1. Trimming cost V 4 bases and J 5 bases; bases outside gene matches: 9. Germline CDR1 and CDR2: SGHDT and YYEEEE. The CDR3 totals 16 residues. In DNA form, the CDR3 reads TGTGCCAGCAGCCTCCCCGGGACAGGGGTCCACAATGAGCAGTTCTTC. As protein: CASSLPGTGVHNEQFF.

The chain joins TRBV25-1 to TRBJ2-5; unclear D gene. Germline V gene data show CDR1 as MGHDK and CDR2 as SYGVNS. The CDR3 runs 11 residues. V was clipped by 4 bases and J by 4 bases, with 4 bases between them. CDR3 nucleotides: TGTGCCAGCAGTGCCTTAGAGACCCAGTACTTC. This gives the protein CASSALETQYF.

The gene calls are TRBV7-2 and TRBJ1-1; no clear D gene. This CDR3 has 13 amino acids. Germline-derived CDR1 and CDR2 are SGHTA and FQGNSA. The V end lost 1 base, the J end lost 6 bases, and 9 bases lay between the germline ends. CDR3 sequence: CASSLVANSEAFF. CDR3 coding DNA: TGTGCCAGCAGCTTAGTTGCAAACTCTGAAGCTTTCTTT. Full variable domain (outside the CDR3, taken from reference TRBV7-2 and TRBJ1-1): GAGVSQSPSNKVTEKGKDVELRCDPISGHTALYWYRQSLGQGLEFLIYFQGNSAPDKSGLPSDRFSAERTGGSVSTLTIQRTQQEDSAVYLCASSLVANSEAFFGQGTRLTVV.

The V call is TRBV4-2, the J call TRBJ2-6, with TRBD1 matching 10 bases. The CDR3 has 17 amino acids. Germline assignment: CDR1 LGHNA and CDR2 YNFKEQ. V lost 10 bases to trimming and J lost 3 bases; unmatched junction nucleotides: 12. CDR3 amino acids: CATGNRQGAFGANVLTF. CDR3 nucleotides: TGTGCCACCGGCAACCGACAGGGGGCGTTTGGGGCCAACGTCCTGACTTTC.

This chain connects TRBV15 to TRBJ1-2; the match to TRBD1 covers 8 bases. Germline CDR1 reads LNHNV; CDR2 reads YYDKDF (reference sequence). Germline trimming cut 2 bases from V and 7 bases from J; bases unmatched to any gene: 0. The CDR3 covers 12 residues. The CDR3 loop is CATSRQGAGYTF. In DNA form, the CDR3 reads TGTGCCACCAGCAGACAGGGGGCTGGCTACACCTTC.

This chain uses TRBV7-8 with TRBJ1-2; D call uncertain. Germline V gene sequence: CDR1 SGHVS, CDR2 FQNEAQ. V lost 5 bases, J lost 5 bases, and 9 bases lay in between. The CDR3 consists of 12 residues. Here the CDR3 reads CASSPESYGYTF. CDR3 DNA sequence: TGTGCCAGCAGCCCAGAATCTTATGGCTACACCTTC. The complete variable domain, with remaining parts taken from reference TRBV7-8 and TRBJ1-2, reads GAGVSQSPRYKVAKRGQDVALRCDPISGHVSLFWYQQALGQGPEFLTYFQNEAQLDKSGLPSDRFFAERPEGSVSTLKIQRTQQEDSAVYLCASSPESYGYTFGSGTRLTVV.

The J gene is TRBJ2-5, the V gene TRBV5-1; TRBD1 matches at 12 bases. The CDR3 has 16 amino acids. Trimming cost V 4 bases and J 2 bases; bases outside gene matches: 6. CDR1 and CDR2 from the germline V gene are SGHRS and YFSETQ. The CDR3 region is CASSTGTGGIQETQYF. The CDR3 DNA reads as TGCGCCAGCAGCACCGGGACAGGGGGCATACAAGAGACCCAGTACTTC.

V and J are TRBV19 and TRBJ2-5, with D possibly matching TRBD1 (5 bases). The ends were cut back, 5 bases at V and 3 bases at J, with 10 bases in the middle. The CDR3 has 13 amino acids. The germline CDR1 and CDR2 sequences are LNHDA and SQIVND (reference sequence). CDR3 sequence reads: CASSGGHEETQYF. The CDR3 nucleotides read TGTGCCAGTAGTGGTGGACACGAAGAGACCCAGTACTTC.

J is TRBJ1-1 and V is TRBV11-3; D may be TRBD1 (5 bases). Looked up from germline, CDR1 is SGHNT and CDR2 is YENEEA. V was pared by 5 bases and J by 6 bases, with 16 bases between. The CDR3 contains 14 residues. The CDR3 sequence: CASSSDSRSSEAFF. The DNA of the CDR3 is TGTGCCAGCAGCAGTGACAGTCGCTCATCTGAAGCTTTCTTT.

This CDR3 reads CASSIGQTSNQPQHF. For the CDR3, the DNA is TGTGCCAGTAGTATCGGACAGACTAGCAATCAGCCCCAGCATTTT. This sequence joins TRBV19 and TRBJ1-5; TRBD1 might be the D (6 bases). This CDR3 is built from 15 residues. Trimming removed 3 bases from V and 0 bases from J, with 9 bases in between. Germline lookup yields CDR1 LNHDA and CDR2 SQIVND (reference sequence).

The chain combines TRBV30 with TRBJ2-7; 11 nucleotides match TRBD2. After removal of 2 bases from V and 2 bases from J, the junction contained 2 bases not matched to a gene. This CDR3 has 14 amino acids. The V gene's germline CDR1 is GTSNPN and CDR2 SVGIG (reference sequence). The CDR3 region is CAWSKGLAAYEQYF. The CDR3 DNA is TGTGCCTGGAGTAAGGGACTAGCGGCCTACGAGCAGTACTTC.

The chain combines TRBV27 with TRBJ2-3; 9 bases are a match to TRBD1. With V trimmed by 5 bases and J by 5 bases, 11 bases remained unmatched. This CDR3 contains 16 residues. Looked up from germline, CDR1 is MNHEY and CDR2 is SMNVEV (reference sequence). CDR3 residues: CASSPWTGVSRDTQYF. The CDR3 DNA sequence: TGTGCCAGCAGTCCGTGGACAGGGGTTTCTAGAGATACGCAGTATTTT.

The chain combines TRBV7-2 with TRBJ2-2; D is perhaps TRBD1 (5 bases). CDR3 length: 15 amino acids. CDR1 and CDR2 from the germline V gene are SGHTA and FQGNSA. V was clipped by 4 bases and J by 2 bases, with 11 bases between them. As DNA, the CDR3 is TGTGCCAGCAGCTCTCAAACAGGAAACACCGGGGAGCTGTTTTTT. It yields the protein CASSSQTGNTGELFF. Combining the CDR3 with reference TRBV7-2 and TRBJ2-2 gives the whole variable domain GAGVSQSPSNKVTEKGKDVELRCDPISGHTALYWYRQSLGQGLEFLIYFQGNSAPDKSGLPSDRFSAERTGGSVSTLTIQRTQQEDSAVYLCASSSQTGNTGELFFGEGSRLTVL.